This T cell receptor beta chain came from a study of OX40 agonist ivuxolimab in advanced cancers. Regarding the complete study: Ivuxolimab was an agonistic, fully human IgG2 monoclonal antibody directed against OX40 (CD134), a costimulatory receptor. The point of sequencing TCRbeta in the periphery was to test whether ivuxolimab changed TCR sequence diversity and drove clonal T-cell expansion. A male proportion of about 79% and a mean age of roughly 58 years, ranging from roughly 23 to 85, were recorded for the dose-escalation cohort. The paper covers the monotherapy dose-escalation part of the phase I ivuxolimab trial, which included N ≈ 57 patients. Three dose-escalation patients achieved partial responses, one with hepatocellular carcinoma and two with cutaneous melanoma. Prior anti-PD-1, anti-PD-L1 or anti-CTLA-4 therapy was permitted, and 40% of dose-escalation patients had received checkpoint inhibitors. Intravenous ivuxolimab was administered to patients every 2 weeks at six dose levels: 0.01, 0.1, 0.3, 1.5, 3 and 10 mg/kg. Of the 50 to 55 patients in dose escalation, 19 had hepatocellular carcinoma, approximately 15 had melanoma, 9 had renal cell carcinoma and 9 had head and neck cancer. The research as a whole found: Low levels of normalized T-cell clonal expansion were also seen in some patients who did not respond. At doses of 0.1 to 3.0 mg/kg, clonal expansion of both CD4+ and CD8+ T cells in blood was seen between baseline and week 6. After ivuxolimab, CD8+ T cells had more expanded clones than CD4+ T cells on average. In the 0.1-3.0 mg/kg groups, partial responders had among the lowest normalized peripheral clonal expansion, particularly in CD8+ T cells. The antigen specificity of the peripheral T cells that underwent clonal expansion was not determined.

The junction carries 11 bases between V and J, which are trimmed by 0 bases and 5 bases respectively. Based on the germline V gene, the CDR1 and CDR2 sequences are SGHRS and YFSETQ. The CDR3 measures 14 amino acids from cysteine to phenylalanine. The entry retains the CDR3 DNA only, 42 bases that are in frame from base 1. For sequencing of the TCRbeta CDR3 region, genomic DNA was extracted from the sorted cells. The immunoSEQ Assay was used to sequence the TCRbeta CDR3 regions. TCRdb provides this immuneACCESS table in a form limited to in-frame rearrangements. Some clones are lacking; in checked studies, under half of them reflect an unresolved V gene, and why the rest are absent is not known. Across this sample there are approximately 66,000 clones, with 85% seen only once. Roughly 0.8% of the sample is taken by the ten largest. For this clone: Its antigen is not yet known. Within one base of it there is no much larger clone, and no base qualities were kept.

The trial excluded patients who had a history of autoimmune disease or were on systemic immunosuppression. In every dose cohort, peripheral blood was drawn for TCR sequencing at baseline, cycle 4 day 1, and cycle 7 day 1. Samples were obtained from an open-label, multicenter, first-in-human phase I dose-escalation trial of ivuxolimab. Adults with locally advanced or metastatic melanoma, renal cell carcinoma, hepatocellular carcinoma or head and neck squamous cell carcinoma were enrolled in the trial. CD4+ and CD8+ T cells were sorted separately from peripheral blood before TCR sequencing. This sequence originates from an adult with an advanced solid tumor such as melanoma, head and neck, liver or kidney cancer. The chain couples TRBV5-1 to TRBJ2-5, and the D gene may be TRBD1, 5 bases matching. Sequencing was performed on CD4+ or CD8+ T cells sorted from blood, taken in a trial of the OX40 agonist ivuxolimab. Here is the DNA: TGCGCCAGCAGCTTGGAAGGGGAAGGGGAGACCCAGTACTTC. The resulting protein is CASSLEGEGETQYF.